A single sample gave rise to the 7 T cell receptor beta chains below, sequenced in a study of blood T cell repertoires in COVID-19. The data were produced by immunoSEQ multiplex PCR, yet TCRdb's version contains in-frame clones alone and is incomplete. The sample records about 200,000 clones, more than 65% being singletons. The sequenced sample was peripheral blood. The receptors were gathered from an elderly woman with acute or convalescent COVID-19.

The chain joins TRBV6-5 to TRBJ2-3; 11 bases agree with TRBD2. CDR1 MNHEY and CDR2 SVGAGI come from the germline V gene. The CDR3 sequence is 15 residues long. The V and J ends lost 5 bases and 2 bases, in that order; junction bases with no gene match: 3. CDR3 sequence reads: CASSLGLAVTDTQYF. In DNA, the CDR3 is TGTGCCAGCAGTCTGGGACTAGCGGTCACAGATACGCAGTATTTT.

The V gene is TRBV7-3, the J gene TRBJ2-1; D might be TRBD2 (6 bases). This CDR3 is built from 16 residues. Germline lookup yields CDR1 SGHTA and CDR2 FQGTGA. Trimming stripped 4 bases from V and 0 bases from J, with 13 bases between. In DNA form, the CDR3 reads TGTGCCAGCAGCTCCCCGGAGGGAAGCTCCTACAATGAGCAGTTCTTC. It is translated as CASSSPEGSSYNEQFF.

V is TRBV7-2 and J is TRBJ2-1, with D possibly being TRBD2 (6 bases). Germline-derived CDR1 and CDR2 are SGHTA and FQGNSA. The CDR3 totals 16 residues. V was pared by 7 bases and J by 0 bases, with 16 bases between. The CDR3 here is CASIRSGVGSYNEQFF. CDR3 nucleotide sequence: TGTGCCAGCATCCGGTCGGGGGTTGGCTCCTACAATGAGCAGTTCTTC.

V is TRBV5-1 and J is TRBJ1-1; the D is unclear. Trimming removed 3 bases from V and 3 bases from J, with 12 bases in between. The germline CDR1 and CDR2 sequences are SGHRS and YFSETQ. The CDR3 runs 14 residues. The DNA of the CDR3 is TGCGCCAGCAGCTGGGCTCAGTCGGACACTGAAGCTTTCTTT. Its protein is CASSWAQSDTEAFF.

The chain carries TRBV7-6 and TRBJ1-3, with a weak D call TRBD1 (5 bases). This CDR3 region has 14 residues. Germline-derived CDR1 and CDR2 are SGHVS and FNYEAQ. V gave up 5 bases and J gave up 1 base, with 9 bases separating them. The DNA of the CDR3 is TGTGCCAGCAGCGTAGGGGAGTCTGGAAACACCATATATTTT. Translated: CASSVGESGNTIYF.

The chain uses TRBV4-1 and TRBJ1-1; 10 bases align to TRBD1. CDR3 length: 15 amino acids. V trimming: 3 bases; J trimming: 5 bases; junction bases outside the gene matches: 6. Germline CDR1 and CDR2: MGHRA and YSYEKL. CDR3 protein: CASSHPGQGRTEAFF. CDR3 nucleotide sequence: TGCGCCAGCAGCCACCCGGGACAGGGGCGAACTGAAGCTTTCTTT.

The rearrangement links TRBV9 to TRBJ1-1; the D is unclear. Germline V lookup: CDR1 SGDLS, CDR2 YYNGEE. This CDR3 spans 13 amino acids. V was clipped by 1 base and J by 3 bases, with 7 bases between them. CDR3 bases: TGTGCCAGCAGCGTAAAACTTCACACTGAAGCTTTCTTT. This encodes CASSVKLHTEAFF.